A single sample is the source of the 8 T cell receptor beta chains below, sequenced in a study of blood T cell repertoires in COVID-19. The repertoire was sequenced with immunoSEQ multiplex PCR; TCRdb's copy has only in-frame clones and lacks some. The repertoire holds approximately 170,000 clones, with 80% to 85% as singletons. Sequenced material: peripheral blood. These receptors all come from a human donor with acute or convalescent COVID-19. The donor label of this sample is uncertain.

This clone occurred a few times. This rearrangement joins TRBV2 to TRBJ1-4; D not resolved. V gave up 2 bases and J gave up 8 bases, with 15 bases separating them. Germline CDR1 SNHLY, CDR2 FYNNEI. This CDR3 has 15 amino acids. The DNA for the CDR3 is TGTGCCAGCAGTGAAACCGTCGGGGTCTGGGAAAAACTGTTTTTT. Its protein product is CASSETVGVWEKLFF.

The chain has TRBV9 and TRBJ2-3; TRBD1 is a possible D gene (5 bases). The CDR3 has 15 residues. V lost 4 bases to trimming and J lost 0 bases, with 12 bases between them. Germline CDR1 and CDR2: SGDLS and YYNGEE. This chain's CDR3 is CASSLQATSTDTQYF. The CDR3 DNA is TGTGCCAGCAGCCTACAGGCGACTAGCACAGATACGCAGTATTTT. The variable domain in full, completed from reference TRBV9 and TRBJ2-3, reads DSGVTQTPKHLITATGQRVTLRCSPRSGDLSVYWYQQSLDQGLQFLIQYYNGEERAKGNILERFSAQQFPDLHSELNLSSLELGDSALYFCASSLQATSTDTQYFGPGTRLTVL.

The chain combines TRBV19 with TRBJ2-3; D not certain. The CDR3 is 13 residues long. The V gene's germline CDR1 is LNHDA and CDR2 SQIVND (reference sequence). The V and J ends lost 7 bases and 2 bases respectively, with 10 bases between them. In DNA, the CDR3 is TGTGCCAGTAAATACAGCAACACAGATACGCAGTATTTT. Protein sequence: CASKYSNTDTQYF.

This sequence joins TRBV27 and TRBJ2-4; no firm D call. The CDR3 loop spans 14 amino acids. Trimming removed 3 bases from V and 7 bases from J, with 13 bases in between. The germline gives CDR1 MNHEY, CDR2 SMNVEV (reference sequence). The CDR3 sequence is CASSFGSAANIQYF. The CDR3 DNA reads as TGTGCCAGCAGTTTTGGCTCGGCGGCTAACATTCAGTACTTC.

The V and J genes are TRBV7-2 and TRBJ1-4; 7 nucleotides agree with TRBD1. The CDR3 sequence is 15 residues long. The V and J ends lost 5 bases and 4 bases, in that order; junction bases with no gene match: 7. In germline, CDR1 is SGHTA, CDR2 FQGNSA. Here the CDR3 DNA reads TGTGCCAGCAGCACACCAGGGGGTTTTAATGAAAAACTGTTTTTT. Translated: CASSTPGGFNEKLFF.

V usage is TRBV5-6 and J usage is TRBJ1-3; D uncertain. The V end lost 4 bases, the J end lost 5 bases, and 16 bases lay between the germline ends. There are 15 residues in the CDR3. Germline CDR1 SGHDT, CDR2 YYEEEE. The CDR3 protein is CASSLFAVSRNTIYF. CDR3 in DNA: TGTGCCAGCAGCCTTTTTGCGGTTTCGAGAAACACCATATATTTT.

Here the CDR3 DNA reads TGTGCCAGCAGTGAATTAACGGGTGAAGCTTTCTTT. Translation gives CASSELTGEAFF. The chain is built from TRBV2 and TRBJ1-1; D unresolved. V dropped 2 bases and J dropped 7 bases, with 8 bases sitting between them. The germline V gene has CDR1 SNHLY and CDR2 FYNNEI. The CDR3 has 12 amino acids.

The rearrangement joins TRBV18 to TRBJ2-3; D is unclear. The V end lost 3 bases, the J end lost 2 bases, and 6 bases lay between the germline ends. The germline CDR1 and CDR2 sequences are KGHSH and LQKENI. This CDR3 comprises 13 residues. The CDR3 DNA is TGTGCCAGCTCACCGAGAGACACAGATACGCAGTATTTT. Protein product: CASSPRDTDTQYF.